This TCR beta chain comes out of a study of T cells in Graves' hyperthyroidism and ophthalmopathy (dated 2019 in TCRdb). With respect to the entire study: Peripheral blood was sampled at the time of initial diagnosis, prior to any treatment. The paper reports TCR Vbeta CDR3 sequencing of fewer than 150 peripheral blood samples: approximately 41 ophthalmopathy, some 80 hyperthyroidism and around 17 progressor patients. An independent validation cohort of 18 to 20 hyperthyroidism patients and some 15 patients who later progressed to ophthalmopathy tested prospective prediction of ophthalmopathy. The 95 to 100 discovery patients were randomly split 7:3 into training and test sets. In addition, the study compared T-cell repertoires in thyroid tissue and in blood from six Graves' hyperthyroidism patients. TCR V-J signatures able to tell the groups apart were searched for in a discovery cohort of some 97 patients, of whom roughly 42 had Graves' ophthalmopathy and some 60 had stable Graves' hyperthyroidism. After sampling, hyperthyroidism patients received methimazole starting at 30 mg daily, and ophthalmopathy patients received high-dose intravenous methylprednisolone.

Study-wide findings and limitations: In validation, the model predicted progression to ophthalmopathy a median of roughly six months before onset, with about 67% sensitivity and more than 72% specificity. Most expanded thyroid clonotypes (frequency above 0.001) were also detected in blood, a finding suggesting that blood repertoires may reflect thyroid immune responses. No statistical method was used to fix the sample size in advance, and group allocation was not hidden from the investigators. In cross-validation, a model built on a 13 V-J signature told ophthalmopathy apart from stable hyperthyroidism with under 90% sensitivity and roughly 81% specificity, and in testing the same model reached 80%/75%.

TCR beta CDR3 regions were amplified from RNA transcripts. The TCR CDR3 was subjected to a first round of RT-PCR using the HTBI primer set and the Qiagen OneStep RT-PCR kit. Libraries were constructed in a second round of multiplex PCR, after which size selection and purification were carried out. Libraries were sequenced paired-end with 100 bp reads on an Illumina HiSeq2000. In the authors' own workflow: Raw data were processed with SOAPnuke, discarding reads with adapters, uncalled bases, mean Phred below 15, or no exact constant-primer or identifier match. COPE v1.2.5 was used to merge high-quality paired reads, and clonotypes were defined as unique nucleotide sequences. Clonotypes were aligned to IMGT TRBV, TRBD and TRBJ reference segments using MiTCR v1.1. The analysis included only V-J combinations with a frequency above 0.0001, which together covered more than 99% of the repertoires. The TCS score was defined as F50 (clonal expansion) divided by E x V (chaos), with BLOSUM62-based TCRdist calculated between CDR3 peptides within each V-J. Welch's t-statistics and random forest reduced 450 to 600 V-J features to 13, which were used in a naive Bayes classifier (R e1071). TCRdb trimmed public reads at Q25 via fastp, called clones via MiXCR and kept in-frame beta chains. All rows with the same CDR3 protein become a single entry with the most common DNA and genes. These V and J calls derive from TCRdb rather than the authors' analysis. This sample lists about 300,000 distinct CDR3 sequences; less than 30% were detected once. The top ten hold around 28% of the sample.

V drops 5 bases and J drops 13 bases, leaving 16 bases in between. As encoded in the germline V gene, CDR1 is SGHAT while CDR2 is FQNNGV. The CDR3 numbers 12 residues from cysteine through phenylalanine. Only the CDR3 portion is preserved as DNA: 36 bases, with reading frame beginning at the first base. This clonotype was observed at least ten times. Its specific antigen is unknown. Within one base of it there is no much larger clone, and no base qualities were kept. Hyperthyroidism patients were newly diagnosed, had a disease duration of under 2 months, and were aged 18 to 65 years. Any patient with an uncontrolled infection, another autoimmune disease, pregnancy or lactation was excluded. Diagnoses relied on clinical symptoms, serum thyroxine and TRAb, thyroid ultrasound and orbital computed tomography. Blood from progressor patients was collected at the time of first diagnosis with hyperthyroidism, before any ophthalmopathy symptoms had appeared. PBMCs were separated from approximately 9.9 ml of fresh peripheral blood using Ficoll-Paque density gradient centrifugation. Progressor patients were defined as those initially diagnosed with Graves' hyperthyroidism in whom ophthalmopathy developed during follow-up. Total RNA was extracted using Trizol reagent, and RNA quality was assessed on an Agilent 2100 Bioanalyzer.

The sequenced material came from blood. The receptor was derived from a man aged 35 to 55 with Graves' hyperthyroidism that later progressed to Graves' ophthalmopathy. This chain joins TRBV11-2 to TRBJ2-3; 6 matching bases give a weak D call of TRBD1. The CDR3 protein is CASSRSRGTEYF. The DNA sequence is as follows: TGTGCCAGCAGCCGATCCAGGGGCACCGAGTATTTT. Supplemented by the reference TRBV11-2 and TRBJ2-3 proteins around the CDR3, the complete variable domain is EAGVAQSPRYKIIEKRQSVAFWCNPISGHATLYWYQQILGQGPKLLIQFQNNGVVDDSQLPKDRFSAERLKGVDSTLKIQPAKLEDSAVYLCASSRSRGTEYFGPGTRLTVL.